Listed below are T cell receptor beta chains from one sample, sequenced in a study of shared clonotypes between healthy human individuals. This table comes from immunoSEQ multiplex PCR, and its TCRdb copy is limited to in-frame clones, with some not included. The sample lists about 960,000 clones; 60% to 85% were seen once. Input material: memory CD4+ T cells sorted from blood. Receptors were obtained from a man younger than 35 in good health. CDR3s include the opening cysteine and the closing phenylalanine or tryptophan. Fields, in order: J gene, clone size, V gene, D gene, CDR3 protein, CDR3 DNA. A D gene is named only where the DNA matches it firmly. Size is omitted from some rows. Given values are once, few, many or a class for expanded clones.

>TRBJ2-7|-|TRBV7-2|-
CASSGSGSSYEQYF
TGTGCCAGCAGCGGCTCGGGGAGTTCCTACGAGCAGTACTTC
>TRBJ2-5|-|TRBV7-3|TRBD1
CASSLKGQRLREETQYF
TGTGCCAGCAGCTTAAAGGGACAGAGGCTGCGCGAAGAGACCCAGTACTTC
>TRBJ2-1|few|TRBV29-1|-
CSVDLGAQGNEQFF
TGCAGCGTTGATCTGGGGGCGCAAGGTAATGAGCAGTTCTTC
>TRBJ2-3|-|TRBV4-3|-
CASSQVTGVTDTQYF
TGCGCCAGCAGCCAAGTGACAGGAGTCACAGATACGCAGTATTTT
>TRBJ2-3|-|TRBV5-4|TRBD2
CASSLAAGARTDTQYF
TGTGCCAGCAGCTTGGCTGCGGGAGCTCGGACAGATACGCAGTATTTT
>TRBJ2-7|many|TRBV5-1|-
CASHSAEGDYEQYF
TGCGCCAGCCACTCGGCCGAGGGGGATTACGAGCAGTACTTC
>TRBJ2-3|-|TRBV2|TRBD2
CASTYPRAGGFDTQYF
TGTGCCAGCACATACCCCAGAGCGGGGGGGTTCGATACGCAGTATTTT
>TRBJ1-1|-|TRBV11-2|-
CASSPRSYGNTEAFF
TGTGCCAGCAGCCCCCGGTCCTATGGGAACACTGAAGCTTTCTTT
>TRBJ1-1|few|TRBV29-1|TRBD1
CSAMDRRNTEAFF
TGCAGCGCTATGGACAGGCGGAACACTGAAGCTTTCTTT
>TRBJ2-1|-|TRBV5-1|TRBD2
CASSLSGRDSNEQFF
TGCGCCAGCAGTCTTAGCGGGAGGGATAGCAATGAGCAGTTCTTC
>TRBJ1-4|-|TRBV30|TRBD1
CAWLGQGSNEKLFF
TGTGCCTGGTTGGGACAGGGATCGAATGAAAAACTGTTTTTT
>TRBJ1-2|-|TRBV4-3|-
CASSQDPTGALGYTF
TGCGCCAGCAGCCAAGATCCGACGGGGGCGCTCGGCTACACCTTC
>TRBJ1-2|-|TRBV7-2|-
CASSVSGVSLGGYTF
TGTGCCAGCAGCGTCTCAGGGGTATCACTTGGTGGCTACACCTTC
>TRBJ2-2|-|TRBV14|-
CASSQHISNTGELFF
TGTGCCAGCAGCCAACATATATCGAACACCGGGGAGCTGTTTTTT
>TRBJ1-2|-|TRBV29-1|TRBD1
CSVGTGNYGYTF
TGCAGCGTTGGGACAGGGAATTATGGCTACACCTTC
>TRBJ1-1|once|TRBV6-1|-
CASSDPREGATEAFF
TGTGCCAGCAGTGACCCCAGGGAGGGTGCGACTGAAGCTTTCTTT
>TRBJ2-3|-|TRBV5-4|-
CASSSKVSSTDTQYF
TGTGCCAGCAGCTCAAAGGTCTCTAGCACAGATACGCAGTATTTT
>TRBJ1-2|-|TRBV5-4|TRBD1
CASSFPGQGYYGYTF
TGTGCCAGCAGCTTTCCGGGACAGGGCTACTATGGCTACACCTTC
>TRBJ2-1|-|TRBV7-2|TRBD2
CASSLSSGVYNEQFF
TGTGCCAGCAGCTTGAGTAGCGGGGTCTACAATGAGCAGTTCTTC
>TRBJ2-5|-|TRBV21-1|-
CASSKSHRTWKTQYF
TGTGCCAGCAGCAAAAGTCACAGGACGTGGAAGACCCAGTACTTC
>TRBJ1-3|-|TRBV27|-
CASRGAGENTIYF
TGTGCCAGCAGGGGGGCAGGGGAAAACACCATATATTTT
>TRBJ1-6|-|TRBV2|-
CASSEAPGRNSPLHF
TGTGCCAGCAGTGAAGCCCCGGGGAGAAATTCACCCCTCCACTTT
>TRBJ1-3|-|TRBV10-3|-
CAISESFGTESSGNTIYF
TGTGCCATCAGTGAGTCATTCGGGACGGAGAGCTCTGGAAACACCATATATTTT
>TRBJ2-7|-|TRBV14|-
CASSQVIRSEQYF
TGTGCCAGCAGCCAAGTCATAAGGTCCGAGCAGTACTTC
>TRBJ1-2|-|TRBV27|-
CASSRSGGGSGYTF
TGTGCCAGCAGCAGATCGGGGGGCGGGAGTGGCTACACCTTC
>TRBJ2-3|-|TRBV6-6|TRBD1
CASSYSDRVTDTQYF
TGTGCCAGCAGTTACTCGGACAGGGTAACAGATACGCAGTATTTT
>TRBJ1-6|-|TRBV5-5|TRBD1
CASSLPGQGNSPLHF
TGTGCCAGCAGCTTACCGGGACAGGGGAATTCACCCCTCCACTTT
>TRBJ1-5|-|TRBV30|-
CAWSFGSGNQPQHF
TGTGCCTGGAGCTTTGGCAGTGGCAATCAGCCCCAGCATTTT